This TCR beta chain was recorded in a study of OX40 agonist ivuxolimab in advanced cancers. Profiling relied on immunoSEQ multiplex PCR, and the TCRdb table lists in-frame clones only, not all of them. The data show about 9,800 clones, around 92% seen once. CDR1 is LNHDA and CDR2 is SQIVND in the germline V gene (reference sequence). The CDR3 extends over 12 amino acids. V dropped 3 bases and J dropped 8; count of bases not matched to a gene: 3. Sequencing was performed on CD4+ or CD8+ T cells sorted from blood, taken in a trial of the OX40 agonist ivuxolimab. The chain has TRBV19 and TRBJ1-1; 7 bases align to TRBD1. The clonotype originates from an adult with an advanced solid tumor such as melanoma, head and neck, liver or kidney cancer. DNA of the CDR3: TGTGCCAGTAGTATGGAAGGGGGCGAAGCTTTCTTT. Its translation: CASSMEGGEAFF.